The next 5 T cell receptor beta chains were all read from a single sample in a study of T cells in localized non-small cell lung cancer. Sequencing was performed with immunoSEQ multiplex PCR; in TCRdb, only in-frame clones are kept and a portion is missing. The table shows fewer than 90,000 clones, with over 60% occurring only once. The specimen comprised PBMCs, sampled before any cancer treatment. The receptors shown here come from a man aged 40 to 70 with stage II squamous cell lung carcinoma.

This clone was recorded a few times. The chain's CDR3 is CASSRYDGSYEQYF. DNA for the CDR3: TGTGCCAGCAGTCGTTACGACGGCTCCTACGAGCAGTACTTC. The V gene is TRBV27, the J gene TRBJ2-7; D not certain. The length of the CDR3 is 14 residues. Trimming pared 5 bases from V and 0 bases from J, leaving 11 bases between. Germline CDR1 MNHEY, CDR2 SMNVEV (reference sequence).

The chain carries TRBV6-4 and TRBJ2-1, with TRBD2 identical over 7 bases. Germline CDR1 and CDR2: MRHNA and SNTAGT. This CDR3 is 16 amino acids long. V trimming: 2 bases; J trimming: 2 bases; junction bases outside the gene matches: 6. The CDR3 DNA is TGTGCCAGCAGTGACGCCGGCGGGGGAACCTACAATGAGCAGTTCTTC. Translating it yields CASSDAGGGTYNEQFF.

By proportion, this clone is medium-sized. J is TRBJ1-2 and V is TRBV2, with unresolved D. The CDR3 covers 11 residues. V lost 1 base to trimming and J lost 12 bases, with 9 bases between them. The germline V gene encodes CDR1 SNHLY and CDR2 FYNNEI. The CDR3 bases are TGTGCCAGCAGTGAAGAGTCAGGAAACACCTTC. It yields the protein CASSEESGNTF.

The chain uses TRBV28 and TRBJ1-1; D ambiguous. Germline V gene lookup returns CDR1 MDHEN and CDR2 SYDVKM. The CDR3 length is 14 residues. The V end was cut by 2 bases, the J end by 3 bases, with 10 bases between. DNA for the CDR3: TGTGCCAGCAGTTTAAGATTCGGGGACACTGAAGCTTTCTTT. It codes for CASSLRFGDTEAFF.

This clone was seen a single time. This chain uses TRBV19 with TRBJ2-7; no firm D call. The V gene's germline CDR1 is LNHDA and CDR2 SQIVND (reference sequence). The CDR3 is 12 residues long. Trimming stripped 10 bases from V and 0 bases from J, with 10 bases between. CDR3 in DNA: TGTGCCACAGTTGGCTTCTCCTACGAGCAGTACTTC. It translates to CATVGFSYEQYF.